These 15 T cell receptor beta chains share one sample of origin, sequenced in a study of regulatory T cells in long-lasting Graves disease. Indicated time point: persistent/refractory GD, antithyroid drugs over 5 years with positive TRAb. Extracted PBMC RNA gave rise to the TCR library. Through Arm-PCR of CDR3 regions and iRepertoire HTBI primers, TCR beta libraries were built. TCRdb itself ran the multiplex PCR reads through MiXCR, one entry per CDR3 protein. The table lists hundreds of thousands of distinct CDR3 sequences, 22% of them singletons, with roughly 13% in the top ten. The source material was peripheral blood mononuclear cells (PBMCs), sampled when the disease was refractory, from a patient treated with antithyroid drugs. Receptor source: a female donor with Graves disease.

On this clonotype: A single base separates this from a much larger clone, so it may be a read error. The CDR3 sequence is CASIRVGVTKAFF. DNA for the CDR3: TGTGCCAGCATTCGAGTTGGGGTCACTAAAGCTTTCTTT. V and J are TRBV6-2 or TRBV6-3 and TRBJ1-1, with D unclear. The CDR3 runs 13 residues. Per the germline V gene, CDR1 is MNHEY and CDR2 is SVGEGT.

This clonotype was picked up many times. In DNA form, the CDR3 reads TGTGCCAGCCGGCCAGGGGGGTTGTACGAGCAGTACTTC. It is translated as CASRPGGLYEQYF. The chain uses TRBV6-1 and TRBJ2-7; D may be TRBD1 (7 bases). This CDR3 has 13 residues. Germline V gene data show CDR1 as MNHNS and CDR2 as SASEGT. The V gene lost 8 bases and the J gene lost 4 bases, with 15 bases spanning the gap.

The rearrangement links TRBV20-1 to TRBJ2-7; unclear D gene. Trimming stripped 0 bases from V and 5 bases from J, with 17 bases between. From germline, CDR1 is DFQATT and CDR2 SNEGSKA (reference sequence). The CDR3 has 15 residues. CDR3 amino acids: CSARDELKSFNEQYF. The DNA of the CDR3 is TGCAGTGCTAGAGATGAGTTGAAGAGTTTCAACGAGCAGTACTTC.

The chain carries TRBV19 and TRBJ2-7; weak D call: TRBD2 (5 bases). This CDR3 comprises 16 residues. The germline V gene encodes CDR1 LNHDA and CDR2 SQIVND (reference sequence). V lost 6 bases to trimming and J lost 0 bases, with 18 bases between them. CDR3 sequence: CASSSQEVRFSYEQYF. In DNA form, the CDR3 reads TGTGCCAGTAGCAGCCAGGAGGTCAGATTCTCCTACGAGCAGTACTTC.

This clonotype was observed many times. The genes are TRBV6-5 and TRBJ1-2; maybe TRBD1 (5 bases). V was pared by 0 bases and J by 6 bases, with 8 bases between. The germline V gene encodes CDR1 MNHEY and CDR2 SVGAGI. This CDR3 region has 13 residues. The CDR3 bases are TGTGCCAGCAGTTACTCTAGGGGTGATGGCTACACCTTC. Amino acid sequence: CASSYSRGDGYTF.

The chain is built from TRBV12-3 or TRBV12-4 and TRBJ1-1; 7 nucleotides agree with TRBD1. Trimming took 3 bases from V and 11 from J; bases not matched to a gene: 9. The CDR3 runs to 13 residues. The CDR3 reads CASSFRTGMEAFF. CDR3 coding DNA: TGTGCCAGCAGTTTCCGGACAGGAATGGAGGCTTTCTTT.

This clonotype was counted ten times or more. CDR3 sequence (DNA): TGTGCCAGCACCTCCCGTGGGAACACTGAAGCTTTCTTT. It translates to CASTSRGNTEAFF. The chain has TRBV11-2 and TRBJ1-1; D not certain. With 7 bases removed from V and 1 base from J, the gap between germline ends came to 10 bases. The CDR3 is 13 amino acids. CDR1 is SGHAT, CDR2 FQNNGV, per germline.

At least ten counts were recorded for this clonotype. V is TRBV12-3 or TRBV12-4 and J is TRBJ2-7; D is undetermined. The CDR3 length is 15 residues. V was shortened by 3 bases and J by 1 base, with 13 bases between the two germline ends. CDR3 residues: CASSFGLGFSYEQYF. CDR3 DNA: TGTGCCAGCAGTTTTGGTTTAGGATTTTCCTACGAGCAGTACTTC.

J is TRBJ2-2 and V is TRBV9; D gene uncertain. V was pared by 0 bases and J by 3 bases, with 15 bases between. Germline V lookup: CDR1 SGDLS, CDR2 YYNGEE. This CDR3 spans 17 amino acids. The CDR3 DNA reads TGTGCCAGCAGCGTAGGGTTTGAAGGGCGTTACACCGGGGAGCTGTTTTTT. Translation gives CASSVGFEGRYTGELFF.

Only a few counts were recorded for this clonotype. The chain is built from TRBV6-4 and TRBJ1-5; D unresolved. The germline V and J ends were trimmed by 5 bases and 1 base, with 12 bases remaining between them. The V gene's germline CDR1 is MRHNA and CDR2 SNTAGT. CDR3 length equals 15 residues. The CDR3 DNA sequence: TGTGCCAGCAGTTCCCTGGCCGGGAGCAATCAGCCCCAGCATTTT. It specifies CASSSLAGSNQPQHF.

This clonotype came up many times. V gene TRBV7-8 combines with J gene TRBJ2-5; no clear D gene. V was clipped by 3 bases and J by 5 bases, with 7 bases between them. Germline assignment: CDR1 SGHVS and CDR2 FQNEAQ. This CDR3 region has 12 residues. The CDR3 bases are TGTGCCAGCAGCTTTGTTCTGGAGACCCAGTACTTC. Protein: CASSFVLETQYF. The whole variable domain, remainder taken from reference TRBV7-8 and TRBJ2-5, is GAGVSQSPRYKVAKRGQDVALRCDPISGHVSLFWYQQALGQGPEFLTYFQNEAQLDKSGLPSDRFFAERPEGSVSTLKIQRTQQEDSAVYLCASSFVLETQYFGPGTRLLVL.

This clonotype was counted a few times. The CDR3 reads CASSEGSSGFFLEQYF. The CDR3 nucleotides are TGTGCCAGCAGCGAGGGTTCTAGCGGTTTCTTTTTAGAGCAGTACTTC. The chain employs TRBV6-1 and TRBJ2-7; 7 positions agree with TRBD2. Germline V gene sequence: CDR1 MNHNS, CDR2 SASEGT. This CDR3 is 16 amino acids long. V gave up 6 bases and J gave up 7 bases; unmatched junction bases: 18.

This clonotype appeared many times. J is TRBJ2-5 and V is TRBV29-1, with TRBD2 matching over 7 bases. Looked up from germline, CDR1 is SQVTM and CDR2 is ANQGSEA. V gave up 4 bases and J gave up 5 bases; unmatched junction bases: 16. The CDR3 is made up of 16 amino acids. This CDR3 is CSVGGERGPEDETQYF. The CDR3 bases are TGCAGCGTTGGGGGTGAGCGGGGACCAGAGGATGAGACCCAGTACTTC.

Regarding this clonotype: A much larger clonotype is one base distant, so this may be a read error. The missing conserved phenylalanine or tryptophan at the end of this CDR3 makes a read error likely. The V and J genes are TRBV6-1 and TRBJ2-5; 8 bases are shared with TRBD2. CDR1 is MNHNS and CDR2 is SASEGT in the germline V gene. V lost 5 bases and J lost 3; bases outside the gene matches: 5. The CDR3 consists of 14 residues. Here the CDR3 reads CASSLPGLEETQYL. CDR3 nucleotides: TGTGCCAGCAGTCTCCCGGGACTAGAAGAGACCCAGTACCTC.

There are many counts of this clonotype. This rearrangement joins TRBV28 to TRBJ2-2; 9 bases align to TRBD2. This CDR3 is built from 15 residues. The germline CDR1 and CDR2 sequences are MDHEN and SYDVKM. The V and J ends lost 3 bases and 4 bases, in that order; junction bases with no gene match: 3. The CDR3 spells CASSFRGRVTGELFF. In nucleotides, the CDR3 is TGTGCCAGCAGTTTTCGCGGGAGGGTCACCGGGGAGCTGTTTTTT.